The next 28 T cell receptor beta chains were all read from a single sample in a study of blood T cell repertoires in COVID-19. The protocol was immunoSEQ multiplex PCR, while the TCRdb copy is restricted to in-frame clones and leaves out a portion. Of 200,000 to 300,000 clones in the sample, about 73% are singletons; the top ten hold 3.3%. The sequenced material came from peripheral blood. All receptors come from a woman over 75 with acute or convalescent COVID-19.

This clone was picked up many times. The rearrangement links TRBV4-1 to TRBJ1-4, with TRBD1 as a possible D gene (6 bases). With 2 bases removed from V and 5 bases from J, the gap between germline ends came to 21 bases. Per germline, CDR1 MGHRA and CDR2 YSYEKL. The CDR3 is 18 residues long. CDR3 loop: CASSQIGAQYRVNEKLFF. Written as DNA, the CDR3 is TGCGCCAGCAGCCAAATCGGCGCGCAGTACAGGGTGAATGAAAAACTGTTTTTT.

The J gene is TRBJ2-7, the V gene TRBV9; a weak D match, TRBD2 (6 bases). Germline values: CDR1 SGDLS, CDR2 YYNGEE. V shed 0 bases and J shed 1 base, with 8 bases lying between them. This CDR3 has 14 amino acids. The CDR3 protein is CASSVGLASYEQYF. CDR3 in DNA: TGTGCCAGCAGCGTAGGCCTAGCGTCCTACGAGCAGTACTTC.

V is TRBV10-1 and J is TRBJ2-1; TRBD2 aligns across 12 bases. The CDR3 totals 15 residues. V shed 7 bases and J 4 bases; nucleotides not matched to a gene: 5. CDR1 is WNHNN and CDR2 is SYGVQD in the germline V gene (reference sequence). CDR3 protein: CASIWTSGAYNEQFF. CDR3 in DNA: TGCGCCAGCATCTGGACTAGCGGGGCATACAATGAGCAGTTCTTC.

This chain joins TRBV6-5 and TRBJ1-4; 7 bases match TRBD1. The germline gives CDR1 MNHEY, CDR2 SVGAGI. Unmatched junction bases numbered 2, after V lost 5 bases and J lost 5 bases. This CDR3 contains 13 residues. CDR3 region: CASSPTGNEKLFF. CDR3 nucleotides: TGTGCCAGCAGTCCGACAGGGAATGAAAAACTGTTTTTT.

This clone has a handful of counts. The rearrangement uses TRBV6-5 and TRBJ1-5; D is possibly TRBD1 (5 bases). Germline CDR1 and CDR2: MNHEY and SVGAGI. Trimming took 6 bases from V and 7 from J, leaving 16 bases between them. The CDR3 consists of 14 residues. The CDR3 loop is CASRISLGGQPQHF. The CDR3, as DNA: TGTGCCAGCAGGATCTCTCTGGGGGGACAGCCCCAGCATTTT.

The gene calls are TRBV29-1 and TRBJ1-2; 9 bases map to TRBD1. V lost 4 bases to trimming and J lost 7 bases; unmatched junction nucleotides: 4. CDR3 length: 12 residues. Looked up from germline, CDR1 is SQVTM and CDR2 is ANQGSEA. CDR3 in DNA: TGCAGCGTTGGACAGGGGGTCTCTGGCTACACCTTC. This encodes CSVGQGVSGYTF.

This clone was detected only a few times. In DNA, the CDR3 is TGCGCCAGCAGCCAAGACTCAGTTAGCAATCAGCCCCAGCATTTT. The encoded protein is CASSQDSVSNQPQHF. The rearrangement joins TRBV4-1 to TRBJ1-5; unclear D gene. Germline V CDR1 and CDR2: MGHRA, YSYEKL. With 0 bases removed from V and 0 bases from J, the gap between germline ends came to 6 bases. The CDR3 is 15 residues long.

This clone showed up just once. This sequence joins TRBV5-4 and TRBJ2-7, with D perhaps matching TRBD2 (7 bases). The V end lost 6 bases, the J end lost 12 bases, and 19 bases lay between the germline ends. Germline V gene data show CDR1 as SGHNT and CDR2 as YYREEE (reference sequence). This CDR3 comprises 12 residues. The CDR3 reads CASNEWEGERYF. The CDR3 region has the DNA TGTGCCAGCAACGAATGGGAGGGGGAGAGGTACTTC.

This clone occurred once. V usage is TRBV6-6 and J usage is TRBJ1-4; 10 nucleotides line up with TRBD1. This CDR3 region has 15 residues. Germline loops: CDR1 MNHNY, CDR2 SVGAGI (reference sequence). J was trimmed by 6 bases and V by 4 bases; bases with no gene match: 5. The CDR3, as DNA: TGTGCCAGCAGTTTCATAGGGACAGGGGATGAAAAACTGTTTTTT. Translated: CASSFIGTGDEKLFF.

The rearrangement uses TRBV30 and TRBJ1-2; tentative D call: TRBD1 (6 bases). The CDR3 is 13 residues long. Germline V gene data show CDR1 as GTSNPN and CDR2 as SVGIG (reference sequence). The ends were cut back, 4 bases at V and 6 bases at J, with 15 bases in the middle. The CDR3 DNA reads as TGTGCCTGGAAGCTGGCAGGGGCGGATGGCTACACCTTC. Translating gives CAWKLAGADGYTF. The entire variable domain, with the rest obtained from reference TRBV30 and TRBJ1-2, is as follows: SQTIHQWPATLVQPVGSPLSLECTVEGTSNPNLYWYRQAAGRGLQLLFYSVGIGQISSEVPQNLSASRPQDRQFILSSKKLLLSDSGFYLCAWKLAGADGYTFGSGTRLTVV.

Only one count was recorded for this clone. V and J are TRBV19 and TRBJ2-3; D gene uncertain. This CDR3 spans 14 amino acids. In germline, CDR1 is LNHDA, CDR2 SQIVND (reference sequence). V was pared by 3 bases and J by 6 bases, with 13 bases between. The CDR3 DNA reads TGTGCCAGTAGTATCCCTCCGGGTGGTGATACGCAGTATTTT. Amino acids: CASSIPPGGDTQYF.

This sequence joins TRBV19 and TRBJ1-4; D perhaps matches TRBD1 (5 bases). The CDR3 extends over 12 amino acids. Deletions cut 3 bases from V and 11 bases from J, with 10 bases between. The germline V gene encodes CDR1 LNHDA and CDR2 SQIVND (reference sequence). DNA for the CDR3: TGTGCCAGTAGTATTAAGGGGAGGAAACTGTTTTTT. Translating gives CASSIKGRKLFF.

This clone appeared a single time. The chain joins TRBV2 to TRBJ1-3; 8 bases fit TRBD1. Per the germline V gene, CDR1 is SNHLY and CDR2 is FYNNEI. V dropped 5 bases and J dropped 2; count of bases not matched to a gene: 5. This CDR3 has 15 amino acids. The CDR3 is CASSLDRVAGNTIYF. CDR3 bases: TGTGCCAGCAGTCTGGACAGGGTCGCTGGAAACACCATATATTTT.

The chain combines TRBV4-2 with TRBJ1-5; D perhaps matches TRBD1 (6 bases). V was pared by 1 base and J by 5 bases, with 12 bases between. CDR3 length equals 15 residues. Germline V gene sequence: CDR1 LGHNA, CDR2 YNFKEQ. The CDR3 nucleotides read TGTGCCAGCAGCCAAGCCCCACAGGGCGATCAGCCCCAGCATTTT. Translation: CASSQAPQGDQPQHF.

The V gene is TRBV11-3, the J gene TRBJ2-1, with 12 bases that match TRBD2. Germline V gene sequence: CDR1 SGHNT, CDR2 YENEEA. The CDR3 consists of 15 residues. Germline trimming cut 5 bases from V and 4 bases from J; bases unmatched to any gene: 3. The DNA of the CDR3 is TGTGCCAGCAGCCCTAGCGGGGGGGAATACAATGAGCAGTTCTTC. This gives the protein CASSPSGGEYNEQFF.

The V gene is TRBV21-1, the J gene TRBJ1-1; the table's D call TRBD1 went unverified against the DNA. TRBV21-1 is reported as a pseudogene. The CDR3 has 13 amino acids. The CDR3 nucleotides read TGTGCCAGCAGCAAGGTTAGACAGGGGGGAGCTTTCTTT. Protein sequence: CASSKVRQGGAFF.

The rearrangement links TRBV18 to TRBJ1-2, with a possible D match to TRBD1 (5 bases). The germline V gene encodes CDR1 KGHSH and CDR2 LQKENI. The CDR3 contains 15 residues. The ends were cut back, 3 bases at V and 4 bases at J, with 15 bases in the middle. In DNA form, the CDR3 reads TGTGCCAGCTCACCTAACGCAGGGTCGGGCTATGGCTACACCTTC. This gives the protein CASSPNAGSGYGYTF.

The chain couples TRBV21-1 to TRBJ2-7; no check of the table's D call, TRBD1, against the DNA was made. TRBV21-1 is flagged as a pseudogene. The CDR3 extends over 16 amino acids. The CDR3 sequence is CASSKTPRDRRGEQYF. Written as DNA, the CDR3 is TGTGCCAGCAGCAAGACCCCTCGGGACAGGAGAGGTGAGCAGTACTTC.

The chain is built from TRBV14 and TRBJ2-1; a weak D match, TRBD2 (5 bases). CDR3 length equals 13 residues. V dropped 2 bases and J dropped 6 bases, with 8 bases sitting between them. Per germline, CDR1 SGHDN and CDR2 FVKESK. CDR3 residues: CASSQFAGNEQFF. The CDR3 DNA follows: TGTGCCAGCAGCCAATTTGCGGGCAATGAGCAGTTCTTC.

The CDR3 nucleotides read TGTGCCAGTAGTATAGGTTGGACAGATCTTTATGGCTACACCTTC. Its protein is CASSIGWTDLYGYTF. The gene calls are TRBV19 and TRBJ1-2, with D possibly matching TRBD1 (6 bases). Trimming took off 1 base at V and 5 bases at J, with 14 bases between the two ends. The CDR3 covers 15 residues. From germline, CDR1 is LNHDA and CDR2 SQIVND (reference sequence).

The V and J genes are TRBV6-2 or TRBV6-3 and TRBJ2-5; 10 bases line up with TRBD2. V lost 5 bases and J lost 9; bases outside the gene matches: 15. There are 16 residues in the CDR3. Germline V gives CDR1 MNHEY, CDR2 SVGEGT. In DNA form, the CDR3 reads TGTGCCAGCAGTGAGAATAGCGGGGGGCCTAAATTGGCCCAGTACTTC. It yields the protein CASSENSGGPKLAQYF.

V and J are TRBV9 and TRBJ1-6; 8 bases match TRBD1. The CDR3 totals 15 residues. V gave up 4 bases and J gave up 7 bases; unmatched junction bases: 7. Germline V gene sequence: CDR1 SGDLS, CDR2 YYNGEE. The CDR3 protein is CASSLRQGLNSPLHF. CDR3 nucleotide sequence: TGTGCCAGCAGCTTAAGACAGGGGCTGAATTCACCCCTCCACTTT.

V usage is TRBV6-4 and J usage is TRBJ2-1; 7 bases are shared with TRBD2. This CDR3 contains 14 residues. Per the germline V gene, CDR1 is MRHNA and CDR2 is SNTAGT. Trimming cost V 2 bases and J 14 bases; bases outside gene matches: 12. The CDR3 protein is CASSDEGWGGRKFF. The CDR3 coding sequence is TGTGCCAGCAGTGACGAGGGCTGGGGGGGGAGAAAGTTCTTC.

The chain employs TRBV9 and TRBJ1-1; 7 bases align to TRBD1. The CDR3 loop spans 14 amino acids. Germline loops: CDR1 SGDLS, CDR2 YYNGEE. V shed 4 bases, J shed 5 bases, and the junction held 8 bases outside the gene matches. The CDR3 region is CASSPQQGITEAFF. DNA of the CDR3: TGTGCCAGCAGCCCCCAACAGGGGATTACTGAAGCTTTCTTT.

The CDR3 coding sequence is TGTGCCAGCAGCTTAGATGGACTAGCTCGGCAGACCCAGTACTTC. Translation: CASSLDGLARQTQYF. This chain connects TRBV7-2 to TRBJ2-5; 8 bases fit TRBD2. Germline loops: CDR1 SGHTA, CDR2 FQGNSA. The CDR3 loop spans 15 amino acids. Losses at the gene ends were 1 base for V and 6 bases for J; bases not matched to a gene: 7.

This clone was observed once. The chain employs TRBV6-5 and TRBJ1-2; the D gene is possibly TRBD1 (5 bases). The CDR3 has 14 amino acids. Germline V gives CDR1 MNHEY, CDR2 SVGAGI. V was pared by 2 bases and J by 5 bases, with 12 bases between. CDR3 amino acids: CASSYQVGGYGYTF. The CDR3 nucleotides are TGTGCCAGCAGTTACCAGGTGGGGGGGTATGGCTACACCTTC.

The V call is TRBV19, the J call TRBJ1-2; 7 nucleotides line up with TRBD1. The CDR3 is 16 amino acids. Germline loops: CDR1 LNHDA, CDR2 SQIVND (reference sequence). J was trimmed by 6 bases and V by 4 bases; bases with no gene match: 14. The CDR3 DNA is TGTGCCAGTAGTAACCCCGGACAGGTTGTGGGCCATGGCTACACCTTC. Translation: CASSNPGQVVGHGYTF.

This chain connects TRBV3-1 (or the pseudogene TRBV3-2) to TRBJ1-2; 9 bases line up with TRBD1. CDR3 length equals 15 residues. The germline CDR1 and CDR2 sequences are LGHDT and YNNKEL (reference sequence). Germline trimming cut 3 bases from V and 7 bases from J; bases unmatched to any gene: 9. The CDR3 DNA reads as TGTGCCAGCAGCCAGGGCGGACAGGGGTTGAGTGGCTACACCTTC. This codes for CASSQGGQGLSGYTF.